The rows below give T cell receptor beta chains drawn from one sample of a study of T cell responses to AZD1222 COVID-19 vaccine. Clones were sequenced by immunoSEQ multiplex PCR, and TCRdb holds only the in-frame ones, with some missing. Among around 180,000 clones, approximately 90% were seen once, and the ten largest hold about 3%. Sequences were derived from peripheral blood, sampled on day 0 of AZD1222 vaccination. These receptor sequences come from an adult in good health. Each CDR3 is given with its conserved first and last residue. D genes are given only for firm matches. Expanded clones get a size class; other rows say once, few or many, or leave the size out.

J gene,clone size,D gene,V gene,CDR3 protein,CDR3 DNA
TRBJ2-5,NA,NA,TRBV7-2,CASSLVAGSWETQYF,TGTGCCAGCAGCTTAGTGGCAGGGTCTTGGGAGACCCAGTACTTC
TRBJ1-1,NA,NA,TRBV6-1,CASSDRVGNTEAFF,TGTGCCAGCAGTGACAGGGTTGGAAACACTGAAGCTTTCTTT
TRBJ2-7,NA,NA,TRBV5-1,CASTLGDTYSYEQYF,TGCGCCAGCACCCTGGGGGACACCTACTCCTACGAGCAGTACTTC
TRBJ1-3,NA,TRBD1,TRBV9,CASSVGDSSGNTIYF,TGTGCCAGCAGCGTGGGGGACAGCTCTGGAAACACCATATATTTT
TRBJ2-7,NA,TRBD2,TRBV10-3,CATQQRGSYEQYF,TGTGCCACCCAGCAGCGGGGATCCTACGAGCAGTACTTC
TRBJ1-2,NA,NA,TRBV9,CASSPRQEVYGYTF,TGTGCCAGCAGCCCGCGACAGGAGGTCTATGGCTACACCTTC
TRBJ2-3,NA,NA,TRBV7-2,CASSPGDRIATDTQYF,TGTGCCAGCAGCCCAGGGGACCGGATAGCCACTGATACGCAGTATTTT
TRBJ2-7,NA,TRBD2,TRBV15,CATSSRLAGDYEQYF,TGTGCCACCAGCTCCCGACTAGCGGGGGACTACGAGCAGTACTTC
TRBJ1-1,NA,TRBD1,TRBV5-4,CASSPGQGRILDTEAFF,TGTGCCAGCAGCCCGGGACAGGGCCGAATATTGGACACTGAAGCTTTCTTT
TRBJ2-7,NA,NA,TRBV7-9,CASSLVIRHEQYF,TGTGCCAGCAGCTTAGTCATCCGCCACGAGCAGTACTTC
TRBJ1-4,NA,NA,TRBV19,CASSSRANEKLFF,TGTGCCAGTAGTTCCAGGGCTAATGAAAAACTGTTTTTT
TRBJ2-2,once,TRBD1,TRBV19,CASSSPYGTGDTGELFF,TGTGCCAGTAGTTCCCCTTACGGGACAGGGGACACCGGGGAGCTGTTTTTT
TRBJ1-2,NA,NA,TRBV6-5,CASSFDRSNYGYTF,TGTGCCAGCAGTTTTGACAGGAGTAACTATGGCTACACCTTC
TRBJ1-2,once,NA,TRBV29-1,CSVEDRGRGGYGYTF,TGCAGCGTTGAAGATCGGGGCAGGGGTGGCTATGGCTACACCTTC
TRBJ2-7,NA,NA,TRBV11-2,CASSLGGFTYEQYF,TGTGCCAGCAGCTTAGGGGGGTTTACCTACGAGCAGTACTTC
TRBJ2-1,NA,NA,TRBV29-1,CSVSSANEQFF,TGCAGCGTTTCGTCCGCCAATGAGCAGTTCTTC
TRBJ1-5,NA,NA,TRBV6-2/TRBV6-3,CASSSAGRISNQPQHF,TGTGCCAGCAGTTCAGCAGGGAGGATTAGCAATCAGCCCCAGCATTTT
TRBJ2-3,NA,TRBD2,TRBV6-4,CASSLVRGGIDTQYF,TGTGCCAGCAGTTTGGTCCGGGGGGGCATAGATACGCAGTATTTT
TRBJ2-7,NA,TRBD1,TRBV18,CASSGRDRGSYEQYF,TGTGCCAGCTCAGGCCGGGACAGGGGATCCTACGAGCAGTACTTC
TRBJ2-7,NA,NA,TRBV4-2,CASSQDRTGPYEQYF,TGTGCCAGCAGCCAAGATCGTACAGGCCCCTACGAGCAGTACTTC
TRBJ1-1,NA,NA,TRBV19,CASSHGPNTEAFF,TGTGCCAGTAGCCACGGACCAAACACTGAAGCTTTCTTT
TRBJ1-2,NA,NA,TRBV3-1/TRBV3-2,CASSLGQPSNYGYTF,TGTGCCAGCAGCCTGGGCCAGCCCTCTAACTATGGCTACACCTTC
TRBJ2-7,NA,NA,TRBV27,CASTPRGAADYEQYF,TGTGCCAGCACCCCCCGGGGGGCTGCTGACTACGAGCAGTACTTC
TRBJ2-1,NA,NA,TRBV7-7,CASSLGREDNEQFF,TGTGCCAGCAGCTTAGGCAGGGAAGACAATGAGCAGTTCTTC
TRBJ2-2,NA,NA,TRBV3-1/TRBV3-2,CASSPDSRKNTGELFF,TGTGCCAGCAGCCCCGACAGCAGAAAAAACACCGGGGAGCTGTTTTTT
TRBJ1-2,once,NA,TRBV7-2,CASSPSKGDGYTF,TGTGCCAGCAGTCCTTCCAAAGGGGACGGCTACACCTTC
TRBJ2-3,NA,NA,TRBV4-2,CASSQGADTQWWYF,TGTGCCAGCAGCCAAGGGGCAGATACCCAATGGTGGTATTTT
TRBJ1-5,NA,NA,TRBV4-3,CASSWEVYQPQHF,TGCGCCAGCAGTTGGGAAGTATATCAGCCCCAGCATTTT
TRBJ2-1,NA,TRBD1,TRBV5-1,CASSPRPGQVYNEQFF,TGCGCCAGCAGCCCAAGACCGGGACAGGTTTACAATGAGCAGTTCTTC
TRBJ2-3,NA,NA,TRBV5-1,CASSPPGDPSTDTQYF,TGCGCCAGCAGCCCACCCGGGGACCCTAGCACAGATACGCAGTATTTT
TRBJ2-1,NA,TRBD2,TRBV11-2,CASSLGLAGGPEQFF,TGTGCCAGCAGCTTAGGGCTAGCGGGGGGGCCTGAGCAGTTCTTC
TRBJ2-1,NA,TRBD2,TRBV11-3,CASSLEVSGGANYNEQFF,TGTGCCAGCAGCTTAGAGGTTAGCGGGGGGGCCAACTACAATGAGCAGTTCTTC
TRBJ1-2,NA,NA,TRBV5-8,CASSYSTSSNTF,TGTGCCAGCAGTTATTCGACAAGCTCCAACACCTTC
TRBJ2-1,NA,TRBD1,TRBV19,CASSKWDSQGNEQFF,TGTGCCAGTAGTAAATGGGACAGCCAGGGAAATGAGCAGTTCTTC
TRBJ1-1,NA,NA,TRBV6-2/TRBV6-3,CASSYTPPGYGTEAFF,TGTGCCAGCAGTTACACCCCCCCAGGGTATGGGACTGAAGCTTTCTTT
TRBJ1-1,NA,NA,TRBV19,CATSRGGAGTEAFF,TGTGCCACCTCGAGGGGGGGCGCTGGGACTGAAGCTTTCTTT
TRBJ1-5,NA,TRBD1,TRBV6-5,CASSYQGAGQPQHF,TGTGCCAGCAGTTATCAGGGGGCCGGTCAGCCCCAGCATTTT
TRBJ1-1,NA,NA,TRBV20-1,CSASRGVNTEAFF,TGCAGTGCTAGTCGGGGGGTGAACACTGAAGCTTTCTTT
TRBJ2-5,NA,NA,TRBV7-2,CASSPTHTGHEGGTQYF,TGTGCCAGCAGCCCGACCCATACAGGACACGAGGGGGGAACCCAGTACTTC
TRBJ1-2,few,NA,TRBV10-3,CAISEDNYGYTF,TGTGCCATCAGTGAGGACAACTATGGCTACACCTTC
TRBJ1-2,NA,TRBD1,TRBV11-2,CASSLGGDRVSYTF,TGTGCCAGCAGCTTAGGAGGGGACAGGGTCTCCTACACCTTC
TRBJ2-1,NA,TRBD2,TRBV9,CASSVAAGGPYNEQFF,TGTGCCAGCAGCGTAGCGGCGGGGGGTCCCTACAATGAGCAGTTCTTC
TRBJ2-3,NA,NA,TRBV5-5,CASSLAGGRSTDTQYF,TGTGCCAGCAGCTTGGCGGGTGGTAGGTCGACAGATACGCAGTATTTT
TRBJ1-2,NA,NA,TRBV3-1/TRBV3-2,CASSQRTANYGYTF,TGTGCCAGCAGCCAACGAACAGCTAACTATGGCTACACCTTC
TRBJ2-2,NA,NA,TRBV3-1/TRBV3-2,CASSQDREKGRTGELFF,TGTGCCAGCAGCCAAGATCGGGAAAAGGGAAGGACCGGGGAGCTGTTTTTT
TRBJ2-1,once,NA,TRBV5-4,CASSWGAVNEQFF,TGTGCCAGCAGCTGGGGAGCGGTCAATGAGCAGTTCTTC
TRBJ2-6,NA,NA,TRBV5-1,CASSLVEGQGANVLTF,TGCGCCAGCAGCTTGGTGGAGGGTCAGGGGGCCAACGTCCTGACTTTC
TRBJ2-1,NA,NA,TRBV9,CASSVGPGGPPSSYNEQFF,TGTGCCAGCAGCGTTGGACCGGGGGGCCCACCTAGCTCCTACAATGAGCAGTTCTTC
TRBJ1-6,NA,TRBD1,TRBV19,CASSIGQVNSPLHF,TGTGCCAGTAGTATTGGACAGGTCAATTCACCCCTCCACTTT
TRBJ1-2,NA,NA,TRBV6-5,CASSYTGPQRGYTF,TGTGCCAGCAGTTACACCGGGCCTCAGAGGGGCTACACCTTC
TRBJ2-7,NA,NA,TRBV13,CASSSTDSRHEQYF,TGTGCCAGCAGCTCCACGGACTCTCGCCACGAGCAGTACTTC
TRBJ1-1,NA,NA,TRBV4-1,CASSLHRTANTEAFF,TGCGCCAGCAGCCTCCACCGGACAGCGAACACTGAAGCTTTCTTT
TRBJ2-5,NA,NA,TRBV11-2,CASSLWLGGKTQYF,TGTGCCAGCAGCTTATGGCTAGGCGGAAAGACCCAGTACTTC